Given below is one TCR beta chain in context. The antigen is unknown. The sample is drawn from a study of cytomegalovirus exposure and HLA in healthy donors. Study at large: The 650 to 850 first-cohort repertoires and the approximately 130 validation repertoires shared the same platform, a later analysis reported.

The CDR3 sequence is 16 residues long. V shed 4 bases and J 4 bases; nucleotides not matched to a gene: 11. The germline gives CDR1 SGHDN, CDR2 FVKESK. Some clones are missing from TCRdb's copy, which holds only in-frame ones; the method was immunoSEQ multiplex PCR. This sample has roughly 68,000 clones; nearly 96% occur once, and the top ten carry about 4.6%. Study-level points and caveats: Some TCR beta chains (roughly 160 of them) were listed as cytomegalovirus-associated. TCR clusters originating in the first cohort tended to co-occur in the roughly 120 validation repertoires, according to a later analysis. The classifier reportedly diagnosed cytomegalovirus status with high sensitivity and specificity.

This receptor was taken from a woman under 30 in good health and CMV-seropositive. This chain links TRBV14 with TRBJ1-2; the match to TRBD1 covers 8 bases. Source material: PBMCs. The CDR3 protein is CASSRVRDRRIYGYTF. The CDR3 region has the DNA TGTGCCAGCAGCCGGGTCCGGGACAGGAGGATCTATGGCTACACCTTC. Drawing the rest from reference TRBV14 and TRBJ1-2, the complete variable domain is EAGVTQFPSHSVIEKGQTVTLRCDPISGHDNLYWYRRVMGKEIKFLLHFVKESKQDESGMPNNRFLAERTGGTYSTLKVQPAELEDSGVYFCASSRVRDRRIYGYTFGSGTRLTVV.